These 21 T cell receptor beta chains originate from one sample sequenced in a study of radiotherapy plus CTLA-4 blockade in lung cancer. TCRdb's copy holds only in-frame clones and misses some; the assay was immunoSEQ multiplex PCR. The table has tens of thousands of clones, 70% to 85% seen once. The specimen comprised peripheral blood, sampled from a patient treated with radiotherapy plus ipilimumab. The origin of the receptors is a human donor with non-small cell lung cancer who had a partial response to radiotherapy plus ipilimumab.

The chain uses TRBV5-1 and TRBJ2-7; 8 bases map to TRBD1. This CDR3 region has 15 residues. Germline loops: CDR1 SGHRS, CDR2 YFSETQ. Unmatched junction bases numbered 12, after V lost 5 bases and J lost 5 bases. This CDR3 is CASRLTLAGGHEQYF. The CDR3 nucleotides read TGCGCCAGCAGGTTAACCCTGGCAGGGGGCCACGAGCAGTACTTC. Together with reference TRBV5-1 and TRBJ2-7, the CDR3 gives the full variable domain: KAGVTQTPRYLIKTRGQQVTLSCSPISGHRSVSWYQQTPGQGLQFLFEYFSETQRNKGNFPGRFSGRQFSNSRSEMNVSTLELGDSALYLCASRLTLAGGHEQYFGPGTRLTVT.

This clone was observed a few times. The chain employs TRBV30 and TRBJ2-5; D not certain. Germline assignment: CDR1 GTSNPN and CDR2 SVGIG (reference sequence). The V end lost 0 bases, the J end lost 3 bases, and 5 bases lay between the germline ends. CDR3 length: 12 amino acids. The CDR3 sequence is CAWSVSEETQYF. Written as DNA, the CDR3 is TGTGCCTGGAGTGTGTCCGAAGAGACCCAGTACTTC.

This clone was observed a handful of times. The chain links TRBV9 to TRBJ2-1; D perhaps matches TRBD2 (8 bases). Germline V gene data show CDR1 as SGDLS and CDR2 as YYNGEE. The germline V and J ends were trimmed by 4 bases and 8 bases, with 22 bases remaining between them. This CDR3 has 16 residues. CDR3 protein: CASSPGGRGELYEQFF. The DNA of the CDR3 is TGTGCCAGCAGCCCAGGGGGGCGGGGGGAATTGTATGAGCAGTTCTTC. The full variable domain, in which reference TRBV9 and TRBJ2-1 provide the parts outside the CDR3, is DSGVTQTPKHLITATGQRVTLRCSPRSGDLSVYWYQQSLDQGLQFLIQYYNGEERAKGNILERFSAQQFPDLHSELNLSSLELGDSALYFCASSPGGRGELYEQFFGPGTRLTVL.

V and J are TRBV9 and TRBJ2-1; 15 bases line up with TRBD2. V was clipped by 2 bases and J by 0 bases; unmatched bases: 3. Germline-derived CDR1 and CDR2 are SGDLS and YYNGEE. The CDR3 loop spans 18 amino acids. CDR3 DNA sequence: TGTGCCAGCAGCGTGGGACTAGCGGGGGGAAACTCCTACAATGAGCAGTTCTTC. Its protein product is CASSVGLAGGNSYNEQFF.

The CDR3 DNA reads as TGTGCCAGCAGCGACTTAATAGCCACAGATACGCAGTATTTT. Translation gives CASSDLIATDTQYF. The chain recombines TRBV28 with TRBJ2-3; no clear D gene. V lost 6 bases to trimming and J lost 2 bases, with 12 bases between them. Germline CDR1 is MDHEN and CDR2 is SYDVKM. The CDR3 length is 14 residues.

This chain uses TRBV5-1 with TRBJ1-2; TRBD1 might be the D (5 bases). Germline V lookup: CDR1 SGHRS, CDR2 YFSETQ. The CDR3 is 13 residues long. V was trimmed by 4 bases and J by 4 bases, leaving 11 bases between them. Written as DNA, the CDR3 is TGCGCCAGCAGCCAAGACAGTAGCTATGGCTACACCTTC. Its translation: CASSQDSSYGYTF.

This clone was detected only a few times. The J gene is TRBJ2-7, the V gene TRBV2; 7 positions match TRBD1. This CDR3 is built from 15 residues. Trimming took 6 bases from V and 0 from J; bases not matched to a gene: 8. The germline V gene has CDR1 SNHLY and CDR2 FYNNEI. The CDR3, as DNA: TGTGCCAGCAGCCGAGGACAGGCGAACTCCTACGAGCAGTACTTC. It translates to CASSRGQANSYEQYF.

The chain is built from TRBV5-1 and TRBJ2-3; D remains ambiguous. V was shortened by 3 bases and J by 1 base, with 9 bases between the two germline ends. Germline V gene data show CDR1 as SGHRS and CDR2 as YFSETQ. This CDR3 comprises 14 residues. Here the CDR3 reads CASSSLAGTDTQYF. CDR3 nucleotide sequence: TGCGCCAGCAGCTCCCTCGCAGGCACAGATACGCAGTATTTT. The full variable domain, in which reference TRBV5-1 and TRBJ2-3 provide the parts outside the CDR3, is KAGVTQTPRYLIKTRGQQVTLSCSPISGHRSVSWYQQTPGQGLQFLFEYFSETQRNKGNFPGRFSGRQFSNSRSEMNVSTLELGDSALYLCASSSLAGTDTQYFGPGTRLTVL.

The chain links TRBV28 to TRBJ2-3; D possibly corresponds to TRBD1 (5 bases). The CDR3 is 15 amino acids. Germline V gene data show CDR1 as MDHEN and CDR2 as SYDVKM. The V end was cut by 10 bases, the J end by 6 bases, with 23 bases between. The CDR3: CATTASTVSRDTQYF. DNA for the CDR3: TGTGCCACCACCGCCTCGACAGTATCTAGGGATACGCAGTATTTT.

The rearrangement joins TRBV7-2 to TRBJ2-2, with D possibly matching TRBD2 (5 bases). Trimming shortened V by 4 bases and J by 1 base, and 13 bases separated the two germline ends. The germline gives CDR1 SGHTA, CDR2 FQGNSA. The CDR3 extends over 16 amino acids. The CDR3 region is CASSSGGGRNTGELFF. The CDR3 coding sequence is TGTGCCAGCAGCTCAGGCGGCGGGCGGAACACCGGGGAGCTGTTTTTT.

This clone was seen a handful of times. The chain employs TRBV7-2 and TRBJ2-5, with TRBD2 identical over 9 bases. Germline CDR1 SGHTA, CDR2 FQGNSA. Trimming at V came to 1 base and at J to 3 bases, leaving 6 bases not matched to a gene. The length of the CDR3 is 16 residues. CDR3 amino acids: CASSLDQRGAEETQYF. CDR3 nucleotide sequence: TGTGCCAGCAGCTTAGATCAGCGGGGGGCCGAAGAGACCCAGTACTTC.

The DNA of the CDR3 is TGTGCCAGCAGTTACTCGGAGCTTAGCTCTGGAAACACCATATATTTT. As protein: CASSYSELSSGNTIYF. This chain connects TRBV6-5 to TRBJ1-3; D remains ambiguous. V gave up 0 bases and J gave up 0 bases, with 9 bases separating them. CDR3 length: 16 residues. Germline values: CDR1 MNHEY, CDR2 SVGAGI.

This chain joins TRBV9 and TRBJ2-1, with a possible D match to TRBD1 (5 bases). Germline CDR1 and CDR2: SGDLS and YYNGEE. The length of the CDR3 is 18 residues. V dropped 3 bases and J dropped 5 bases, with 24 bases sitting between them. CDR3 DNA: TGTGCCAGCAGCGCGTCTCCAGGGTCCTTCACCTTTAACAATGAGCAGTTCTTC. Amino acid sequence: CASSASPGSFTFNNEQFF.

This clone showed up just a few times. The gene calls are TRBV6-5 and TRBJ1-2, with 12 nucleotides matching TRBD1. The CDR3 covers 16 residues. The germline V gene has CDR1 MNHEY and CDR2 SVGAGI. V was pared by 4 bases and J by 4 bases, with 7 bases of the junction left unmatched. The CDR3 DNA reads TGTGCCAGCAGTTCTCCGGGGACAGGGGGCAGCTATGGCTACACCTTC. Its translation: CASSSPGTGGSYGYTF.

This clone was counted a single time. The chain uses TRBV29-1 and TRBJ1-2, with a weak D call TRBD1 (6 bases). V was trimmed by 6 bases and J by 5 bases, leaving 16 bases between them. Germline V gene data show CDR1 as SQVTM and CDR2 as ANQGSEA. The length of the CDR3 is 13 residues. Written as DNA, the CDR3 is TGCAGCGTCGGTGCAGGGGCAGGGTATGGCTACACCTTC. Its translation: CSVGAGAGYGYTF.

This chain connects TRBV2 to TRBJ2-7; no clear D gene. In germline, CDR1 is SNHLY, CDR2 FYNNEI. The length of the CDR3 is 14 residues. V gave up 6 bases and J gave up 0 bases, with 12 bases separating them. CDR3 amino acids: CASSSSRSSYEQYF. The CDR3, as DNA: TGTGCCAGCAGCTCCTCGCGGAGCTCCTACGAGCAGTACTTC.

This clone was counted only a few times. The rearrangement joins TRBV27 to TRBJ2-3, with D unclear. CDR3 length equals 14 residues. Trimming took off 3 bases at V and 2 bases at J, with 9 bases between the two ends. Germline V gene lookup returns CDR1 MNHEY and CDR2 SMNVEV (reference sequence). CDR3 sequence: CASSFSSYTDTQYF. CDR3 in DNA: TGTGCCAGCAGTTTTAGCAGTTACACAGATACGCAGTATTTT.

V and J are TRBV6-5 and TRBJ1-3; D possibly corresponds to TRBD1 (5 bases). Trimming removed 5 bases from V and 0 bases from J, with 8 bases in between. The length of the CDR3 is 14 residues. Germline CDR1 MNHEY, CDR2 SVGAGI. The DNA of the CDR3 is TGTGCCAGCAGTGCAGGGTTCTCTGGAAACACCATATATTTT. Translated: CASSAGFSGNTIYF.

The CDR3 sequence: CASRVWTGSGEQYF. CDR3 in DNA: TGTGCCAGCAGGGTATGGACAGGATCAGGGGAGCAGTACTTC. This chain uses TRBV6-1 with TRBJ2-7, with 7 bases fitting TRBD1. The CDR3 has 14 residues. Germline CDR1 MNHNS, CDR2 SASEGT. V lost 6 bases and J lost 7; bases outside the gene matches: 12.

This chain joins TRBV4-1 and TRBJ2-7; 10 bases align to TRBD2. Per the germline V gene, CDR1 is MGHRA and CDR2 is YSYEKL. Trimming removed 0 bases from V and 0 bases from J; junction bases left unmatched: 2. The CDR3 length is 16 residues. CDR3: CASSQESGGASYEQYF. The CDR3 nucleotides read TGCGCCAGCAGCCAAGAAAGCGGGGGGGCCTCCTACGAGCAGTACTTC.

This rearrangement joins TRBV6-7 to TRBJ1-1; maybe TRBD1 (6 bases). TRBV6-7 is an open reading frame whose function is uncertain. V gave up 9 bases and J gave up 1 base, with 15 bases separating them. The CDR3 contains 14 residues. CDR3 in amino acids: CARLQGLGNTEAFF. The DNA of the CDR3 is TGTGCCAGGTTACAGGGCCTGGGGAACACTGAAGCTTTCTTT.